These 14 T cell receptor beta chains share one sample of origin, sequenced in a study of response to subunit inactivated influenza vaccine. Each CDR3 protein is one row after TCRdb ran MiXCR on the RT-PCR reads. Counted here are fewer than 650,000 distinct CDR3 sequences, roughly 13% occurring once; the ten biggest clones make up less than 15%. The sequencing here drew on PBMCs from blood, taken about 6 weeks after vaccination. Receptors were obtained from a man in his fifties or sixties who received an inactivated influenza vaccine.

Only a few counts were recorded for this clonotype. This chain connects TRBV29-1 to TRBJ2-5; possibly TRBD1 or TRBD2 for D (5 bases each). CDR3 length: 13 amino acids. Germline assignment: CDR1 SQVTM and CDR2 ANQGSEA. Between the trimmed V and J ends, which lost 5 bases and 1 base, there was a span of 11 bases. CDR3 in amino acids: CSVNPGTQETQYF. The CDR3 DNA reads TGCAGCGTTAACCCCGGGACCCAAGAGACCCAGTACTTC.

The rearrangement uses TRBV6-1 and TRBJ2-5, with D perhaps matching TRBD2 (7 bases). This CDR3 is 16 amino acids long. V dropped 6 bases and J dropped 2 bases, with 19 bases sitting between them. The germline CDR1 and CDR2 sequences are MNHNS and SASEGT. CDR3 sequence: CASRPQGSGVQETQYF. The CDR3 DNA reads TGTGCCAGCAGGCCCCAGGGGAGCGGGGTACAAGAGACCCAGTACTTC.

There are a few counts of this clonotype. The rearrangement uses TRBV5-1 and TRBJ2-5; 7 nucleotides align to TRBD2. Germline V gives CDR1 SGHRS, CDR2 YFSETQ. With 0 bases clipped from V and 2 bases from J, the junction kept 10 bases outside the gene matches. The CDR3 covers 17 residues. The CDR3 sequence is CASSLGQWEGIQETQYF. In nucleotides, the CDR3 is TGCGCCAGCAGCTTGGGCCAATGGGAGGGGATACAAGAGACCCAGTACTTC.

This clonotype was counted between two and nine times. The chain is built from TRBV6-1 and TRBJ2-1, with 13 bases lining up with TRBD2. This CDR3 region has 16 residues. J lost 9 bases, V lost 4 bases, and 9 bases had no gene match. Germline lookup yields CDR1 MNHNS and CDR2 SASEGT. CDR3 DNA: TGTGCCAGCAGTGCCTTTACTAGCGGGGGGGCCCTTGAGCAGTTCTTC. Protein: CASSAFTSGGALEQFF.

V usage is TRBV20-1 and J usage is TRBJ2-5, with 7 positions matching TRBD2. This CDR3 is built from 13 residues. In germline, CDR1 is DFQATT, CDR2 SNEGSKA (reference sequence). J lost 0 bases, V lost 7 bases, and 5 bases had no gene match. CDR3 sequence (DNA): TGCAGTGTAGCGGGCTTAGACCAAGAGACCCAGTACTTC. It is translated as CSVAGLDQETQYF.

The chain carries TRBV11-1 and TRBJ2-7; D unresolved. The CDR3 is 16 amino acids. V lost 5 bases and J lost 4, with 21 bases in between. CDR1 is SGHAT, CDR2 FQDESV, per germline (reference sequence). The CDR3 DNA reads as TGTGCCAGCAGCCTCGAGGACGCCCTCCTACCTTACGAGCAGTACTTC. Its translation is CASSLEDALLPYEQYF.

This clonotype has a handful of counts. The CDR3 spells CASSLWDRANQPQHF. CDR3 DNA sequence: TGTGCCAGCAGCTTATGGGACAGGGCCAATCAGCCCCAGCATTTT. The J gene is TRBJ1-5, the V gene TRBV7-2; 9 positions agree with TRBD1. This CDR3 has 15 amino acids. The germline CDR1 and CDR2 sequences are SGHTA and FQGNSA. V lost 2 bases to trimming and J lost 3 bases; unmatched junction nucleotides: 2.

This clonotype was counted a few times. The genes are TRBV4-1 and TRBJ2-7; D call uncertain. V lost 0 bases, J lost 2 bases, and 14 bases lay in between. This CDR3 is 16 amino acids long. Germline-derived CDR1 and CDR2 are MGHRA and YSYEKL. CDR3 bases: TGCGCCAGCAGCCAAGATTCGGCAGGTACTCCCTACGAGCAGTACTTC. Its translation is CASSQDSAGTPYEQYF.

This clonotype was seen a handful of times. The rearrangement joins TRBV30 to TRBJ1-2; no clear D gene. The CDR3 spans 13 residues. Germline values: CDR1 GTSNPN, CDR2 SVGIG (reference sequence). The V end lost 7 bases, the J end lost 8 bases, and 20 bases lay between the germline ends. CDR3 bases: TGTGCCTACCAGGTTGGAGGTGGCGGCGGCTACACCTTC. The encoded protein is CAYQVGGGGGYTF.

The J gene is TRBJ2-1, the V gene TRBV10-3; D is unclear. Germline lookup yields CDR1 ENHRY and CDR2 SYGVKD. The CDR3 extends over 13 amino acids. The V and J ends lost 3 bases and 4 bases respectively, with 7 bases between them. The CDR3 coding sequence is TGTGCCATCAGTGATACTATTTACAATGAGCAGTTCTTC. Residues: CAISDTIYNEQFF.

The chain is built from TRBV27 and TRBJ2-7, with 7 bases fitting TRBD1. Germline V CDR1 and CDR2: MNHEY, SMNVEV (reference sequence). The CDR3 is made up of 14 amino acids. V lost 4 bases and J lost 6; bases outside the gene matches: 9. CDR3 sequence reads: CASSSRQGGGEQYF. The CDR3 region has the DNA TGTGCCAGCAGTTCCCGACAGGGTGGCGGCGAGCAGTACTTC.

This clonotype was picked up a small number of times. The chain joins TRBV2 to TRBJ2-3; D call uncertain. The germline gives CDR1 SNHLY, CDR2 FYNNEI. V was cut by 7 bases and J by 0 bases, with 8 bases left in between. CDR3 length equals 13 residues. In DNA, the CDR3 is TGTGCCAGCACCGGATTGAGCACAGATACGCAGTATTTT. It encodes CASTGLSTDTQYF.

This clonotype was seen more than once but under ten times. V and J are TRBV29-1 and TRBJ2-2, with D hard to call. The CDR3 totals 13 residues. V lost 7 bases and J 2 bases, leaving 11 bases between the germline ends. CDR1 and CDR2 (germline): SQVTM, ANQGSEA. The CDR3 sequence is CSALSANTGELFF. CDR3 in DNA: TGCAGCGCCTTATCGGCCAACACCGGGGAGCTGTTTTTT.

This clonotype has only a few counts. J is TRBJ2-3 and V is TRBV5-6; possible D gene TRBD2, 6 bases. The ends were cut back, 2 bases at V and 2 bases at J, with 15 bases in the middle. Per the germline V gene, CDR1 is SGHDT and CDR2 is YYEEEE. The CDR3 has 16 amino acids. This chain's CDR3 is CASSFPGLAITDTQYF. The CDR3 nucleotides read TGTGCCAGCAGCTTTCCGGGACTTGCTATCACAGATACGCAGTATTTT.